These 23 T cell receptor beta chains share one sample of origin, sequenced in a study of tissue T cells after allogeneic stem cell transplantation. Only in-frame clones appear in the TCRdb table, and some are missing; sequencing was by immunoSEQ multiplex PCR. Among some 25,000 clones listed, 70% to 75% were seen once. The sequences come from tissue from the ileum, collected at autopsy. Receptors were obtained from a female donor at least 60 years old with lung cancer.

V usage is TRBV4-1 and J usage is TRBJ1-2, with a possible D match to TRBD1 (6 bases). Trimming removed 0 bases at V and 0 bases at J, with 20 bases between. Germline assignment: CDR1 MGHRA and CDR2 YSYEKL. The CDR3 is 19 amino acids. The CDR3 here is CASSQDGRGHQAANYGYTF. The CDR3 nucleotides read TGCGCCAGCAGCCAAGATGGTAGGGGACACCAAGCGGCTAACTATGGCTACACCTTC.

This chain links TRBV20-1 with TRBJ1-2; TRBD1 matches 7 bases. Germline V gives CDR1 DFQATT, CDR2 SNEGSKA (reference sequence). After removal of 1 base from V and 13 bases from J, the junction contained 6 bases not matched to a gene. There are 11 residues in the CDR3. The DNA of the CDR3 is TGCAGTGCTAGAGGGGACAGCGGTACCACCTTC. Residues: CSARGDSGTTF.

The chain uses TRBV6-6 and TRBJ1-2, with TRBD1 as a possible D gene (6 bases). The germline gives CDR1 MNHNY, CDR2 SVGAGI (reference sequence). V dropped 7 bases and J dropped 8 bases, with 17 bases sitting between them. The CDR3 is made up of 13 amino acids. The CDR3 reads CASTLGGGKGYTF. The CDR3 DNA sequence: TGTGCCAGCACCTTAGGGGGAGGAAAAGGCTACACCTTC.

The chain employs TRBV6-5 and TRBJ2-7; D call uncertain. Trimming stripped 5 bases from V and 1 base from J, with 9 bases between. From germline, CDR1 is MNHEY and CDR2 SVGAGI. The CDR3 consists of 13 residues. CDR3 protein: CASSRHFSYEQYF. For the CDR3, the DNA is TGTGCCAGCAGTAGGCACTTTTCCTACGAGCAGTACTTC.

The chain uses TRBV7-2 and TRBJ1-4; D is perhaps TRBD1 (5 bases). V shed 1 base and J shed 10 bases, with 13 bases lying between them. CDR3 length equals 14 residues. Germline CDR1 SGHTA, CDR2 FQGNSA. This chain's CDR3 is CASSLVAGRVKLFF. The CDR3 DNA reads as TGTGCCAGCAGCTTAGTGGCAGGGAGGGTAAAACTGTTTTTT.

The chain combines TRBV7-9 with TRBJ1-1; D might be TRBD1 (6 bases). Germline V gene lookup returns CDR1 SEHNR and CDR2 FQNEAQ (reference sequence). Between the trimmed V and J ends, which lost 6 bases and 4 bases, there was a span of 18 bases. There are 15 residues in the CDR3. The CDR3 is CASSTGSWSGTEAFF. CDR3 coding DNA: TGTGCCAGCAGTACAGGGAGTTGGTCAGGCACTGAAGCTTTCTTT.

By sample fraction, this clone is medium-sized. The chain has TRBV10-1 and TRBJ1-6; D is uncertain. Trimming stripped 4 bases from V and 7 bases from J, with 8 bases between. Germline CDR1 and CDR2: WNHNN and SYGVQD (reference sequence). This CDR3 comprises 13 residues. The CDR3 DNA is TGCGCCAGCAGTGCCGGATCCAATTCACCCCTCCACTTT. It encodes CASSAGSNSPLHF.

This clone was counted only a few times. The chain recombines TRBV7-9 with TRBJ2-1; D is perhaps TRBD2 (6 bases). Trimming removed 6 bases from V and 0 bases from J, with 21 bases in between. Germline assignment: CDR1 SEHNR and CDR2 FQNEAQ (reference sequence). The CDR3 loop spans 18 amino acids. The CDR3 region is CASSGSKRRVYSYNEQFF. CDR3 nucleotide sequence: TGTGCCAGCAGTGGTTCAAAGCGGAGGGTTTACTCCTACAATGAGCAGTTCTTC. Full variable domain (outside the CDR3, taken from reference TRBV7-9 and TRBJ2-1): DTGVSQNPRHKITKRGQNVTFRCDPISEHNRLYWYRQTLGQGPEFLTYFQNEAQLEKSRLLSDRFSAERPKGSFSTLEIQRTEQGDSAMYLCASSGSKRRVYSYNEQFFGPGTRLTVL.

This chain uses TRBV10-3 with TRBJ1-1; D ambiguous. CDR3 length: 13 amino acids. Germline assignment: CDR1 ENHRY and CDR2 SYGVKD. The V end was cut by 3 bases, the J end by 1 base, with 6 bases between. The CDR3 is CAISEWGNTEAFF. DNA for the CDR3: TGTGCCATCAGTGAATGGGGGAACACTGAAGCTTTCTTT.

The CDR3 DNA reads TGTGCCAGCAGCCCAGTCGGGCGCGAGCAGTACTTC. Translating gives CASSPVGREQYF. This chain joins TRBV7-2 and TRBJ2-7; D gene uncertain. CDR1 and CDR2 (germline): SGHTA, FQGNSA. There are 12 residues in the CDR3. The V gene lost 5 bases and the J gene lost 6 bases, with 11 bases spanning the gap.

V and J are TRBV7-9 and TRBJ2-5; maybe TRBD2 (5 bases). Germline loops: CDR1 SEHNR, CDR2 FQNEAQ (reference sequence). The CDR3 spans 11 residues. Deletions cut 5 bases from V and 5 bases from J, with 6 bases between. CDR3 in DNA: TGTGCCAGCAGCCCGGGGGAGACCCAGTACTTC. As protein: CASSPGETQYF.

The chain uses TRBV7-9 and TRBJ2-2, with 11 positions matching TRBD2. This CDR3 region has 15 residues. With 5 bases clipped from V and 4 bases from J, the junction kept 3 bases outside the gene matches. CDR1 SEHNR and CDR2 FQNEAQ come from the germline V gene (reference sequence). CDR3 protein: CASSPTSGGTGELFF. CDR3 DNA sequence: TGTGCCAGCAGCCCCACTAGCGGGGGCACCGGGGAGCTGTTTTTT.

The chain links TRBV5-8 to TRBJ2-1, with D hard to call. The germline V gene encodes CDR1 SGHTS and CDR2 YDEGEE. Trimming removed 6 bases from V and 0 bases from J, with 16 bases in between. The CDR3 length is 16 residues. CDR3 coding DNA: TGTGCCAGCACCAATACCCGGCAGAGCTCCTACAATGAGCAGTTCTTC. It encodes CASTNTRQSSYNEQFF. The variable domain in full, completed from reference TRBV5-8 and TRBJ2-1, reads EAGVTQSPTHLIKTRGQQATLRCSPISGHTSVYWYQQALGLGLQFLLWYDEGEERNRGNFPPRFSGRQFPNYSSELNVNALELEDSALYLCASTNTRQSSYNEQFFGPGTRLTVL.

This chain joins TRBV29-1 and TRBJ2-7; 7 bases agree with TRBD1. The CDR3 length is 12 residues. The V segment lost 6 bases and the J segment 4 bases; nucleotides outside the gene matches: 6. The germline CDR1 and CDR2 sequences are SQVTM and ANQGSEA. CDR3: CSVHRGSYEQYF. CDR3 sequence (DNA): TGCAGCGTCCACAGGGGAAGTTACGAGCAGTACTTC.

The V gene is TRBV30, the J gene TRBJ1-5; D is perhaps TRBD1 (5 bases). This CDR3 contains 13 residues. Germline-derived CDR1 and CDR2 are GTSNPN and SVGIG (reference sequence). V was cut by 3 bases and J by 4 bases, with 10 bases left in between. The CDR3 coding sequence is TGTGCCTGGAGGGATCAGGGAAATCAGCCCCAGCATTTT. The encoded protein is CAWRDQGNQPQHF.

This clone is medium-sized within its sample. V and J are TRBV4-1 and TRBJ2-7; tentative D call: TRBD2 (6 bases). V was shortened by 3 bases and J by 2 bases, with 8 bases between the two germline ends. This CDR3 is built from 13 residues. Germline V gives CDR1 MGHRA, CDR2 YSYEKL. The CDR3 region is CASSQEGTYEQYF. DNA for the CDR3: TGCGCCAGCAGCCAGGAGGGGACCTACGAGCAGTACTTC.

V gene TRBV13 combines with J gene TRBJ1-3, with a possible D match to TRBD1 (6 bases). Trimming removed 5 bases from V and 5 bases from J, with 19 bases in between. The V gene's germline CDR1 is PRHDT and CDR2 FYEKMQ (reference sequence). This CDR3 has 16 residues. This CDR3 is CASSPTVDRFRNTIYF. CDR3 bases: TGTGCCAGCAGCCCCACAGTCGACAGGTTTAGAAACACCATATATTTT.

CDR3 region: CASSLAGTGRSYGYTF. CDR3 coding DNA: TGCGCCAGCAGCTTGGCCGGGACAGGGAGATCTTATGGCTACACCTTC. This chain connects TRBV5-1 to TRBJ1-2; TRBD1 matches at 9 bases. V trimming: 0 bases; J trimming: 5 bases; junction bases outside the gene matches: 8. The CDR3 covers 16 residues. The germline gives CDR1 SGHRS, CDR2 YFSETQ.

The chain combines TRBV4-2 with TRBJ2-7; D is undetermined. Trimming removed 0 bases from V and 4 bases from J, with 13 bases in between. CDR3 length: 15 residues. Germline CDR1 and CDR2: LGHNA and YNFKEQ. The CDR3 DNA sequence: TGTGCCAGCAGCCAAGATATTCGCCCTTCGTACGAGCAGTACTTC. This translates into CASSQDIRPSYEQYF.

The chain combines TRBV5-5 with TRBJ1-2, with 9 bases matching TRBD1. The CDR3 spans 13 residues. CDR1 is SGHKS and CDR2 is YYEKEE in the germline V gene (reference sequence). Unmatched junction bases numbered 4, after V lost 2 bases and J lost 8 bases. CDR3 nucleotide sequence: TGTGCCAGCAGCTTCAGGACAGGGGAGGGCTACACCTTC. Amino acids: CASSFRTGEGYTF.

The gene calls are TRBV10-2 and TRBJ1-2; D possibly corresponds to TRBD1 (5 bases). The CDR3 runs to 13 residues. The germline CDR1 and CDR2 sequences are WSHSY and SAAADI. V was shortened by 6 bases and J by 5 bases, with 13 bases between the two germline ends. The CDR3 is CASSRDVKYGYTF. Here the CDR3 DNA reads TGCGCCAGCAGCCGGGACGTGAAGTATGGCTACACCTTC.

The chain is built from TRBV7-2 and TRBJ2-3; D is unresolved. The CDR3 contains 12 residues. V lost 7 bases and J lost 1, with 6 bases in between. Germline loops: CDR1 SGHTA, CDR2 FQGNSA. The CDR3 DNA sequence: TGTGCCAGCATGTGGGGCACAGATACGCAGTATTTT. Amino acid sequence: CASMWGTDTQYF.

The CDR3 nucleotides are TGTGCCAGCAGTTCGACTAGTCCCCACTACGAGCAGTACTTC. This codes for CASSSTSPHYEQYF. This chain uses TRBV6-5 with TRBJ2-7; D is possibly TRBD2 (6 bases). The CDR3 extends over 14 amino acids. Germline loops: CDR1 MNHEY, CDR2 SVGAGI. Trimming took 4 bases from V and 3 from J, leaving 13 bases between them.